Below, 18 T cell receptor beta chains from the same sample are listed, as sequenced in a study of PD-L1 blockade in urothelial cancer. Only in-frame clones appear in the TCRdb table, and some are missing; sequencing was by immunoSEQ multiplex PCR. The data hold 70,000 to 95,000 clones, with 70% to 90% observed a single time. Time point of the sample: pretreatment peripheral blood. The sample in question was PBMCs, obtained around atezolizumab (anti-PD-L1) treatment. The receptors stem from a woman of 80 years or more with urothelial cancer.

CDR3 bases: TGCGCCAGCAGCACATCCGGGACAGGGAGAGAAGCTTTCTTT. Translating gives CASSTSGTGREAFF. The chain employs TRBV5-1 and TRBJ1-1, with 9 bases fitting TRBD1. Per germline, CDR1 SGHRS and CDR2 YFSETQ. Germline trimming cut 4 bases from V and 8 bases from J; bases unmatched to any gene: 9. This CDR3 is built from 14 residues.

The chain links TRBV10-3 to TRBJ1-2, with 9 bases matching TRBD1. Per the germline V gene, CDR1 is ENHRY and CDR2 is SYGVKD. V shed 0 bases and J 7 bases; nucleotides not matched to a gene: 6. The CDR3 covers 15 residues. The CDR3 spells CAISESGQGNAGYTF. As DNA, the CDR3 is TGTGCCATCAGTGAGTCTGGACAGGGGAATGCTGGCTACACCTTC.

This clone has a single count. The V and J genes are TRBV6-5 and TRBJ1-1; unclear D gene. CDR3 length: 14 amino acids. Germline CDR1 is MNHEY and CDR2 is SVGAGI. The germline V and J ends were trimmed by 3 bases and 3 bases, with 11 bases remaining between them. CDR3 protein: CASSYSGGHTEAFF. Here the CDR3 DNA reads TGTGCCAGCAGTTATTCGGGCGGGCACACTGAAGCTTTCTTT.

This chain joins TRBV5-1 and TRBJ1-1; D not certain. V was cut by 0 bases and J by 11 bases, with 14 bases left in between. Germline-derived CDR1 and CDR2 are SGHRS and YFSETQ. This CDR3 has 13 residues. The CDR3: CASSLEAQSKAFF. The CDR3, as DNA: TGCGCCAGCAGCTTGGAGGCACAGAGTAAGGCTTTCTTT.

The chain uses TRBV14 and TRBJ2-7, with TRBD2 matching 10 bases. The CDR3 covers 14 residues. V dropped 6 bases and J dropped 4; count of bases not matched to a gene: 6. Germline lookup yields CDR1 SGHDN and CDR2 FVKESK. CDR3 nucleotides: TGTGCCAGCAGGAGAGCGGGAGGGCCTTACGAGCAGTACTTC. Amino acids: CASRRAGGPYEQYF.

The chain is built from TRBV5-1 and TRBJ2-1; 14 positions agree with TRBD2. The CDR3 is made up of 16 amino acids. From germline, CDR1 is SGHRS and CDR2 YFSETQ. Germline trimming cut 4 bases from V and 8 bases from J; bases unmatched to any gene: 8. CDR3 in amino acids: CASSRGLAGGGYEQFF. DNA for the CDR3: TGCGCCAGCAGCCGTGGACTAGCGGGGGGAGGCTATGAGCAGTTCTTC.

The chain links TRBV5-4 to TRBJ2-1; 15 bases line up with TRBD2. The germline CDR1 and CDR2 sequences are SGHNT and YYREEE (reference sequence). CDR3 length: 16 amino acids. J lost 8 bases, V lost 4 bases, and 7 bases had no gene match. The CDR3 spells CASSAPGLAGGHEQFF. The CDR3 DNA is TGTGCCAGCAGCGCCCCGGGACTAGCGGGAGGTCATGAGCAGTTCTTC.

This clone was detected only once. V is TRBV9 and J is TRBJ1-3; 7 nucleotides match TRBD1. V gave up 0 bases and J gave up 2 bases; unmatched junction bases: 2. Germline V gene data show CDR1 as SGDLS and CDR2 as YYNGEE. The CDR3 has 15 residues. CDR3 sequence reads: CASSVGQGAGNTIYF. CDR3 bases: TGTGCCAGCAGCGTAGGGCAGGGGGCTGGAAACACCATATATTTT.

In this sample, this clone turned up once. The V gene is TRBV2, the J gene TRBJ1-2; D call uncertain. Germline V lookup: CDR1 SNHLY, CDR2 FYNNEI. The CDR3 spans 13 residues. Trimming removed 6 bases from V and 4 bases from J, with 12 bases in between. The CDR3 region has the DNA TGTGCCAGCAGCGCGAGGAGTGTCTATGGCTACACCTTC. Amino acid sequence: CASSARSVYGYTF.

A word on this clone: Other DNA sequences in this specimen translate into the identical CDR3. The V gene is TRBV28, the J gene TRBJ1-5, with a tentative D call TRBD1 (5 bases). The V and J ends lost 8 bases and 1 base respectively, with 12 bases between them. Germline V lookup: CDR1 MDHEN, CDR2 SYDVKM. The CDR3 consists of 14 residues. The CDR3 region is CASRRGGSNQPQHF. Here the CDR3 DNA reads TGTGCCAGCCGTAGGGGAGGGAGCAATCAGCCCCAGCATTTT. Full variable domain (rest looked up from reference TRBV28 and TRBJ1-5): DVKVTQSSRYLVKRTGEKVFLECVQDMDHENMFWYRQDPGLGLRLIYFSYDVKMKEKGDIPEGYSVSREKKERFSLILESASTNQTSMYLCASRRGGSNQPQHFGDGTRLSIL.

The rearrangement joins TRBV19 to TRBJ2-3, with D possibly matching TRBD2 (5 bases). V shed 10 bases and J shed 1 base, with 21 bases lying between them. Germline V gene data show CDR1 as LNHDA and CDR2 as SQIVND (reference sequence). The CDR3 covers 16 residues. CDR3 region: CATSDSLRPRTDTQYF. In DNA, the CDR3 is TGTGCCACCTCGGACTCCTTAAGGCCCCGCACAGATACGCAGTATTTT.

This rearrangement joins TRBV6-5 to TRBJ1-1, with 8 bases aligning to TRBD1. Germline CDR1 and CDR2: MNHEY and SVGAGI. With 1 base clipped from V and 8 bases from J, the junction kept 9 bases outside the gene matches. The CDR3 totals 15 residues. CDR3 nucleotide sequence: TGTGCCAGCAGTTACTTCTCAGGGGGCTCGACCGAAGCTTTCTTT. It specifies CASSYFSGGSTEAFF.

The CDR3 DNA reads as TGCGCCAGCAGCTACGAGGCCTCCTACGAGCAGTACTTC. Translation: CASSYEASYEQYF. The chain couples TRBV5-1 to TRBJ2-7, with D hard to call. The CDR3 runs 13 residues. Germline V gene sequence: CDR1 SGHRS, CDR2 YFSETQ. V was pared by 3 bases and J by 0 bases, with 7 bases between.

This clone appeared a few times. The chain is built from TRBV7-8 and TRBJ2-7, with 14 bases lining up with TRBD2. The CDR3 has 17 residues. Unmatched junction bases numbered 11, after V lost 5 bases and J lost 5 bases. CDR1 is SGHVS, CDR2 FQNEAQ, per germline. CDR3 bases: TGTGCCAGCAGCCCCCGGGGGACTAGCGGGAGTGGGGACGAGCAGTACTTC. Amino acids: CASSPRGTSGSGDEQYF.

The table lists this clone with a count of one. The chain employs TRBV27 and TRBJ2-2, with TRBD1 identical over 9 bases. CDR3 size: 14 residues. With V trimmed by 4 bases and J by 4 bases, 1 base remained unmatched. The germline gives CDR1 MNHEY, CDR2 SMNVEV (reference sequence). CDR3 residues: CASSWGQGTGELFF. The CDR3 bases are TGTGCCAGCAGTTGGGGACAGGGCACCGGGGAGCTGTTTTTT.

The chain recombines TRBV11-2 with TRBJ1-2; 7 nucleotides line up with TRBD1. V was clipped by 0 bases and J by 5 bases; unmatched bases: 3. The germline gives CDR1 SGHAT, CDR2 FQNNGV. The CDR3 length is 14 residues. CDR3 sequence (DNA): TGTGCCAGCAGCTTAGACTCACAGGGGTATGGCTACACCTTC. As protein: CASSLDSQGYGYTF.

This clone was counted only a few times. The chain joins TRBV9 to TRBJ2-1; no definite D call. Germline V lookup: CDR1 SGDLS, CDR2 YYNGEE. CDR3 size: 13 residues. Trimming took off 3 bases at V and 9 bases at J, with 13 bases between the two ends. The DNA for the CDR3 is TGTGCCAGCAGCGAGCCTTCTCCCGGTGAGCAGTTCTTC. Its translation is CASSEPSPGEQFF.

J is TRBJ2-5 and V is TRBV29-1, with TRBD1 matching 8 bases. V shed 6 bases, J shed 1 base, and the junction held 10 bases outside the gene matches. Germline CDR1 and CDR2: SQVTM and ANQGSEA. This CDR3 is built from 15 residues. The CDR3 sequence is CSVDRDRGRQETQYF. CDR3 DNA: TGCAGCGTGGACCGAGACAGGGGCCGCCAAGAGACCCAGTACTTC. Together with reference TRBV29-1 and TRBJ2-5, the CDR3 gives the full variable domain: SAVISQKPSRDICQRGTSLTIQCQVDSQVTMMFWYRQQPGQSLTLIATANQGSEATYESGFVIDKFPISRPNLTFSTLTVSNMSPEDSSIYLCSVDRDRGRQETQYFGPGTRLLVL.